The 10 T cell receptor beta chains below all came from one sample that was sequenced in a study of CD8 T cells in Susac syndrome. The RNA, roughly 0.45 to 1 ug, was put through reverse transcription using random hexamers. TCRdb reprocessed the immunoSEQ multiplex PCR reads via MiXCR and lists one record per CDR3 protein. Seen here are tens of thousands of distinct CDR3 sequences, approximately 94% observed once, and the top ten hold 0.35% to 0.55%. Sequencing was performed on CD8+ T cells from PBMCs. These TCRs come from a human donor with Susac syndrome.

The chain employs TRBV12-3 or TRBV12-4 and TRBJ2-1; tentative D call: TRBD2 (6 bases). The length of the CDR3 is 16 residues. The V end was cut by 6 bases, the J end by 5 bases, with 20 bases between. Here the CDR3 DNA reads TGTGCCAGCAGCTTACTACGTGCTAGCGCTGACAATGAGCAGTTCTTC. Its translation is CASSLLRASADNEQFF.

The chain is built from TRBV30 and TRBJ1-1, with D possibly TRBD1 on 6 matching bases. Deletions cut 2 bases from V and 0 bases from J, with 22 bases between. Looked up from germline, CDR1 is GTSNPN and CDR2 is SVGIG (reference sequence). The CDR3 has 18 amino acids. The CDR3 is CAWSSPYGQPPVNTEAFF. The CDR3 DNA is TGTGCCTGGAGTTCGCCCTACGGACAGCCACCCGTGAACACTGAAGCTTTCTTT.

CDR3 sequence reads: CASSTSLAGYSIQYF. The CDR3 DNA sequence: TGTGCCAGCAGTACCAGCCTAGCGGGGTATTCGATTCAGTACTTC. The chain couples TRBV12-3 or TRBV12-4 to TRBJ2-4, with 9 bases aligning to TRBD2. The CDR3 contains 15 residues. V trimming: 5 bases; J trimming: 10 bases; junction bases outside the gene matches: 12.

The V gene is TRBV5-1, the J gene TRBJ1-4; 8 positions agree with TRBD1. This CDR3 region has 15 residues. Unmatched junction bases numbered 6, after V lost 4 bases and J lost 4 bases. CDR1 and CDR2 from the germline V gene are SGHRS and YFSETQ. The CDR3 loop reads CASSLTGAINEKLFF. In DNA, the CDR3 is TGCGCCAGCAGCCTGACAGGGGCTATTAATGAAAAACTGTTTTTT.

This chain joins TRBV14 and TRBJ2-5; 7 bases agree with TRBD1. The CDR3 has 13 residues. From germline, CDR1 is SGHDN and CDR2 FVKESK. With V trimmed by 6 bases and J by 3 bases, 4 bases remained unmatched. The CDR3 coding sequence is TGTGCCAGCAGACCGACAGGGAAAGAGACCCAGTACTTC. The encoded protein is CASRPTGKETQYF. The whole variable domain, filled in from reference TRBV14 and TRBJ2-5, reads EAGVTQFPSHSVIEKGQTVTLRCDPISGHDNLYWYRRVMGKEIKFLLHFVKESKQDESGMPNNRFLAERTGGTYSTLKVQPAELEDSGVYFCASRPTGKETQYFGPGTRLLVL.

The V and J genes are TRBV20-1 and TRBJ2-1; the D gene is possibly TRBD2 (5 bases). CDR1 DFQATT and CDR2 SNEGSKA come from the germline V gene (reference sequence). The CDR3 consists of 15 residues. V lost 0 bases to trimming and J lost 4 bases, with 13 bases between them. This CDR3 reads CSARDRGQEYNEQFF. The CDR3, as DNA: TGCAGTGCTAGAGATCGAGGGCAGGAGTACAATGAGCAGTTCTTC.

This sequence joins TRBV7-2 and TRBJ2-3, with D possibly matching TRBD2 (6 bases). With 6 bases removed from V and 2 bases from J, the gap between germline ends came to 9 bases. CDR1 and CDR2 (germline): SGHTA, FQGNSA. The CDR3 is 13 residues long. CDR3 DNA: TGTGCCAGCAGGGCGGGGCCCACAGATACGCAGTATTTT. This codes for CASRAGPTDTQYF.

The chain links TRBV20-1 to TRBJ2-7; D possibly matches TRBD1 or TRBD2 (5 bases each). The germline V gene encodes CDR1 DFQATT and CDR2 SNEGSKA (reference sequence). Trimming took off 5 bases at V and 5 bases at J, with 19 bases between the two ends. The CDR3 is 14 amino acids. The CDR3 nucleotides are TGCAGTGCTGTCTACCCGGGACGTAAACACGAGCAGTACTTC. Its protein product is CSAVYPGRKHEQYF.

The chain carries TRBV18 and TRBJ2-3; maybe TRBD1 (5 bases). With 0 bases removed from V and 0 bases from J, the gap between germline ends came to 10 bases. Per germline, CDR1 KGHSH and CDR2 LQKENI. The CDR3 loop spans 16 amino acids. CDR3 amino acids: CASSPPDTVSTDTQYF. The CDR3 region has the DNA TGTGCCAGCTCACCACCGGACACCGTTAGCACAGATACGCAGTATTTT.

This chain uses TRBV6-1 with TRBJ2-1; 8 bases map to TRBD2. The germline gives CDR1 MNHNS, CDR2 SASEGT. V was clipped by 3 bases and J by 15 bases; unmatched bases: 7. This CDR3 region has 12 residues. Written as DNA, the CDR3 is TGTGCCAGCAGTGAGAGACTAGCGATACGGTTCTTC. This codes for CASSERLAIRFF.